The 27 T cell receptor beta chains below all came from one sample that was sequenced in a study of T-cell memory formation after mild COVID-19. TCRdb re-called the 5' RACE reads with MiXCR, one entry per CDR3 protein. Of about 440,000 distinct CDR3 sequences listed, around 18% are singletons. The sample taken for sequencing was PBMCs or a T cell subset sorted from them (not recorded which). The receptor set was obtained from an adult woman who had mild COVID-19 (a few samples of this study predate the infection). Cell type and time point are not known.

A few counts support this clonotype. The rearrangement uses TRBV12-3 or TRBV12-4 and TRBJ1-1, with a tentative D call TRBD1 (6 bases). The CDR3 consists of 15 residues. V gave up 6 bases and J gave up 0 bases, with 14 bases separating them. The CDR3 loop is CASSSQGKLNTEAFF. CDR3 DNA sequence: TGTGCCAGCAGCTCACAGGGAAAATTGAACACTGAAGCTTTCTTT.

This chain connects TRBV28 to TRBJ1-2; the D is unclear. CDR3 length equals 13 residues. From germline, CDR1 is MDHEN and CDR2 SYDVKM. The ends were cut back, 2 bases at V and 4 bases at J, with 8 bases in the middle. The CDR3 sequence is CASSLIGSYGYTF. CDR3 DNA sequence: TGTGCCAGCAGTTTAATAGGGTCCTATGGCTACACCTTC.

This clonotype has a count of ten or more. The gene calls are TRBV10-3 and TRBJ1-2; D is perhaps TRBD1 (5 bases). Germline V gene data show CDR1 as ENHRY and CDR2 as SYGVKD. The CDR3 totals 12 residues. V lost 6 bases and J lost 1, with 6 bases in between. CDR3 residues: CAISDSNYGYTF. DNA of the CDR3: TGTGCCATCAGCGACAGTAACTATGGCTACACCTTC.

The V gene is TRBV5-6, the J gene TRBJ2-7, with a weak D call TRBD2 (6 bases). The CDR3 extends over 14 amino acids. V was clipped by 4 bases and J by 6 bases, with 17 bases between them. The germline gives CDR1 SGHDT, CDR2 YYEEEE. This CDR3 is CASSPTVAGREQYF. The DNA of the CDR3 is TGTGCCAGCAGCCCGACGGTGGCGGGGCGCGAGCAGTACTTC.

This sequence joins TRBV15 and TRBJ1-5, with D perhaps TRBD1 (6 bases). CDR3 size: 15 residues. Germline V gene sequence: CDR1 LNHNV, CDR2 YYDKDF (reference sequence). Trimming stripped 8 bases from V and 0 bases from J, with 14 bases between. The chain's CDR3 is CATRDQGNSNQPQHF. CDR3 sequence (DNA): TGTGCCACCCGGGACCAGGGGAATAGCAATCAGCCCCAGCATTTT.

This chain uses TRBV18 with TRBJ1-1, with D possibly matching TRBD1 (6 bases). The CDR3 consists of 14 residues. V lost 4 bases and J 0 bases, leaving 9 bases between the germline ends. CDR1 and CDR2 (germline): KGHSH, LQKENI. This CDR3 reads CASSRGGMNTEAFF. CDR3 DNA sequence: TGTGCCAGCTCACGAGGGGGTATGAACACTGAAGCTTTCTTT.

The rearrangement uses TRBV7-9 and TRBJ2-2; 9 bases are a match to TRBD2. The germline gives CDR1 SEHNR, CDR2 FQNEAQ (reference sequence). The J segment lost 2 bases and the V segment lost 0 bases, leaving 7 bases of the junction unmatched. This CDR3 comprises 18 residues. CDR3 region: CASSLAQRLAANTGELFF. CDR3 bases: TGTGCCAGCAGCTTAGCCCAACGACTAGCGGCTAACACCGGGGAGCTGTTTTTT.

CDR3 in amino acids: CASSLQDLDNSPLHF. CDR3 coding DNA: TGTGCCAGCAGCTTACAAGACCTCGATAATTCACCCCTCCACTTT. The V call is TRBV7-9, the J call TRBJ1-6, with unresolved D. The CDR3 is 15 amino acids. Trimming shortened V by 2 bases and J by 5 bases, and 10 bases separated the two germline ends. The germline V gene encodes CDR1 SEHNR and CDR2 FQNEAQ (reference sequence).

This clonotype was detected a few times. The V call is TRBV3-1, the J call TRBJ2-7; no firm D call. Germline CDR1 is LGHDT and CDR2 is YNNKEL (reference sequence). V was trimmed by 0 bases and J by 4 bases, leaving 4 bases between them. The CDR3 has 12 amino acids. This CDR3 reads CASSQDKYEQYF. The CDR3 DNA sequence: TGTGCCAGCAGCCAAGATAAGTACGAGCAGTACTTC.

This chain connects TRBV7-2 to TRBJ2-5, with 7 bases that match TRBD2. Germline values: CDR1 SGHTA, CDR2 FQGNSA. The CDR3 covers 16 residues. V dropped 1 base and J dropped 2; count of bases not matched to a gene: 7. The CDR3 DNA is TGTGCCAGCAGCTTAGATCTTAGCGGGCTTCAAGAGACCCAGTACTTC. Translating gives CASSLDLSGLQETQYF.

This clonotype was seen repeatedly, ten times or more. V and J are TRBV29-1 and TRBJ2-1; TRBD1 is a possible D gene (6 bases). With 4 bases removed from V and 5 bases from J, the gap between germline ends came to 12 bases. The CDR3 is 13 amino acids. Germline V CDR1 and CDR2: SQVTM, ANQGSEA. The chain's CDR3 is CSVARDTNNEQFF. Here the CDR3 DNA reads TGCAGCGTTGCCCGGGACACGAACAATGAGCAGTTCTTC.

This clonotype was picked up a small number of times. V and J are TRBV7-6 and TRBJ2-3; a possible D gene is TRBD2 (6 bases). The CDR3 length is 14 residues. The V and J ends lost 2 bases and 6 bases respectively, with 12 bases between them. CDR1 is SGHVS and CDR2 is FNYEAQ in the germline V gene. The CDR3 spells CASSLNGGADTQYF. CDR3 nucleotides: TGTGCCAGCAGCTTAAATGGAGGGGCCGATACGCAGTATTTT.

This clonotype occurred a few times. The gene calls are TRBV6-5 and TRBJ1-4, with D perhaps TRBD1 (5 bases). V was cut by 6 bases and J by 0 bases, with 11 bases left in between. The CDR3 totals 15 residues. Germline-derived CDR1 and CDR2 are MNHEY and SVGAGI. Written as DNA, the CDR3 is TGTGCCAGCAGCGGACAACTTGCAACTAATGAAAAACTGTTTTTT. Its translation: CASSGQLATNEKLFF.

The rearrangement uses TRBV7-3 and TRBJ1-2, with D hard to call. The CDR3 runs to 14 residues. The germline CDR1 and CDR2 sequences are SGHTA and FQGTGA. V lost 4 bases and J 0 bases, leaving 9 bases between the germline ends. Here the CDR3 reads CASSSGVTNYGYTF. The CDR3 region has the DNA TGTGCCAGCAGCTCGGGAGTTACTAACTATGGCTACACCTTC.

With regard to this clonotype: A junction end diverges from the germline sequence, so it may reflect a read error. The rearrangement uses TRBV20-1 and TRBJ2-1; 7 bases line up with TRBD2. The CDR3 has 15 residues. The germline V gene has CDR1 DFQATT and CDR2 SNEGSKA (reference sequence). The CDR3 loop is CSAREPSGTYNEQFF. The CDR3 DNA follows: TGCAGTGCTCGAGAACCTAGCGGTACTTACAATGAGCAGTTCTTC.

This clonotype appeared a single time. The chain couples TRBV6-5 to TRBJ2-7; tentative D call: TRBD2 (5 bases). V shed 4 bases and J shed 5 bases, with 18 bases lying between them. The germline V gene has CDR1 MNHEY and CDR2 SVGAGI. This CDR3 spans 15 amino acids. CDR3 region: CASSFRNTGTHEQYF. For the CDR3, the DNA is TGTGCCAGCAGTTTCCGAAATACGGGAACCCACGAGCAGTACTTC.

Only a few counts were recorded for this clonotype. This chain uses TRBV7-2 with TRBJ2-1; D not certain. CDR3 length: 12 residues. CDR1 and CDR2 from the germline V gene are SGHTA and FQGNSA. V was clipped by 11 bases and J by 7 bases, with 15 bases between them. The CDR3 nucleotides read TGTGCCTCTAATCCCCTCGGGAATGAGCAGTTCTTC. Residues: CASNPLGNEQFF.

J is TRBJ2-1 and V is TRBV7-6; 11 bases are a match to TRBD2. Germline assignment: CDR1 SGHVS and CDR2 FNYEAQ. V gave up 4 bases and J gave up 7 bases; unmatched junction bases: 18. This CDR3 is 19 amino acids long. In DNA form, the CDR3 reads TGTGCCAGCAGCTCCACCAGGCGGGAACTAGCGGGAGAAGGAAATGAGCAGTTCTTC. Residues: CASSSTRRELAGEGNEQFF.

The chain recombines TRBV4-1 with TRBJ2-1, with 10 bases lining up with TRBD2. The length of the CDR3 is 14 residues. J was trimmed by 7 bases and V by 3 bases; bases with no gene match: 3. From germline, CDR1 is MGHRA and CDR2 YSYEKL. The CDR3 region has the DNA TGCGCCAGCAGCCACATAGCGGGGGGAAATGAGCAGTTCTTC. Protein sequence: CASSHIAGGNEQFF.

This clonotype was counted between two and nine times. The chain recombines TRBV5-1 with TRBJ1-4, with 7 bases fitting TRBD1. Trimming removed 5 bases from V and 0 bases from J; junction bases left unmatched: 7. Germline V gene lookup returns CDR1 SGHRS and CDR2 YFSETQ. The CDR3 is 16 residues long. The CDR3 region has the DNA TGCGCCAGCAGGAACCGACAGGGAGCAACTAATGAAAAACTGTTTTTT. Encoded protein: CASRNRQGATNEKLFF.

This clonotype was seen more than once but under ten times. J is TRBJ1-1 and V is TRBV29-1; no firm D call. The CDR3 contains 12 residues. CDR1 is SQVTM, CDR2 ANQGSEA, per germline. Between the trimmed V and J ends, which lost 4 bases and 3 bases, there was a span of 9 bases. CDR3 nucleotides: TGCAGCGTTGTCGTCGGTTACACTGAAGCTTTCTTT. Translating gives CSVVVGYTEAFF.

This clonotype was observed a handful of times. The chain combines TRBV12-3 or TRBV12-4 with TRBJ2-4; possible D gene TRBD2, 6 bases. CDR3 length equals 15 residues. Trimming shortened V by 1 base and J by 2 bases, and 9 bases separated the two germline ends. The CDR3 coding sequence is TGTGCCAGCAGTTTAGGCGGGACGTCCAAAAACATTCAGTACTTC. It translates to CASSLGGTSKNIQYF.

The chain recombines TRBV5-6 with TRBJ1-1; weak D call: TRBD1 (5 bases). Germline V CDR1 and CDR2: SGHDT, YYEEEE. The CDR3 spans 13 residues. V lost 3 bases and J lost 5, with 11 bases in between. CDR3 DNA: TGTGCCAGCAGCTGGGGACCGGGGACTGAAGCTTTCTTT. Translating gives CASSWGPGTEAFF.

The chain combines TRBV12-3 or TRBV12-4 with TRBJ1-1; D may be TRBD1 (5 bases). This CDR3 comprises 11 residues. V lost 3 bases and J 11 bases, leaving 10 bases between the germline ends. CDR3 bases: TGTGCCAGCAGTTTCGGGGGAAGGGCTTTCTTT. This translates into CASSFGGRAFF.

The chain has TRBV24-1 and TRBJ2-1; TRBD2 aligns across 8 bases. Trimming took 1 base from V and 6 from J; bases not matched to a gene: 4. CDR1 and CDR2 (germline): KGHDR, SFDVKD. The CDR3 is 15 amino acids. The CDR3 loop reads CATSDFRGGLNEQFF. CDR3 nucleotides: TGTGCCACCAGTGATTTTCGGGGGGGTCTCAATGAGCAGTTCTTC.

The rearrangement uses TRBV10-3 and TRBJ1-2; D unresolved. The CDR3 covers 14 residues. Trimming removed 2 bases from V and 8 bases from J, with 15 bases in between. CDR1 and CDR2 (germline): ENHRY, SYGVKD. The CDR3 bases are TGTGCCATCAGTGAGGTCGGAAGTGCTTTGGGCTACACCTTC. It translates to CAISEVGSALGYTF.

The chain links TRBV10-2 to TRBJ1-4; 7 nucleotides line up with TRBD1. Germline CDR1 is WSHSY and CDR2 is SAAADI. Germline trimming cut 6 bases from V and 4 bases from J; bases unmatched to any gene: 8. CDR3 size: 15 residues. CDR3 region: CASRIGWDSNEKLFF. CDR3 nucleotide sequence: TGCGCCAGCAGGATCGGCTGGGACAGTAATGAAAAACTGTTTTTT.